Here is one T cell receptor (beta chain) with its context. This record comes from a study of PD-L1 blockade in urothelial cancer. TCRdb's copy holds only in-frame clones and misses some; the assay was immunoSEQ multiplex PCR. Of around 100,000 clones listed, around 90% are singletons. Time point meaning: pretreatment peripheral blood. The sample consisted of PBMCs, taken around atezolizumab (anti-PD-L1) treatment. This clonotype originated in a man in his sixties with urothelial cancer.

The CDR3 spells CASSLAGNQPQHF. In DNA, the CDR3 is TGCGCCAGCAGCTTGGCCGGTAATCAGCCCCAGCATTTT. V and J are TRBV5-1 and TRBJ1-5; no clear D gene. Germline CDR1 and CDR2: SGHRS and YFSETQ. The CDR3 runs 13 residues. V lost 0 bases and J lost 4, with 5 bases in between.